This section outlines one T cell receptor (beta chain) sequence together with its context. Its target is not known. Assay used: immunoSEQ multiplex PCR; TCRdb lists only in-frame clones, some missing. The sample yields around 120,000 clones, roughly nine tenths seen once. The data were taken from a study of T cell responses to AZD1222 COVID-19 vaccine. Study-level points and caveats: Two doses of AZD1222 preceded a rise in Spike-specific TCR breadth and depth. Repertoire collection took place solely once the T cell response had peaked. Most donors were white British, females outnumbered males, and clonal diversity was possibly underestimated.

The germline V gene encodes CDR1 SGHRS and CDR2 YFSETQ. CDR3 length: 14 residues. The junction had 3 bases not matched to a gene; V was cut back by 3 bases and J by 7 bases. Sequencing used peripheral blood, obtained 28 days after the second AZD1222 dose. The clonotype originates from an adult who received the AZD1222 COVID-19 vaccine. The chain recombines TRBV5-1 with TRBJ2-1; TRBD2 matches at 11 bases. CDR3 amino acids: CASSSRLAGNEQFF. The CDR3 nucleotides read TGCGCCAGCAGCTCCAGACTAGCGGGGAATGAGCAGTTCTTC.